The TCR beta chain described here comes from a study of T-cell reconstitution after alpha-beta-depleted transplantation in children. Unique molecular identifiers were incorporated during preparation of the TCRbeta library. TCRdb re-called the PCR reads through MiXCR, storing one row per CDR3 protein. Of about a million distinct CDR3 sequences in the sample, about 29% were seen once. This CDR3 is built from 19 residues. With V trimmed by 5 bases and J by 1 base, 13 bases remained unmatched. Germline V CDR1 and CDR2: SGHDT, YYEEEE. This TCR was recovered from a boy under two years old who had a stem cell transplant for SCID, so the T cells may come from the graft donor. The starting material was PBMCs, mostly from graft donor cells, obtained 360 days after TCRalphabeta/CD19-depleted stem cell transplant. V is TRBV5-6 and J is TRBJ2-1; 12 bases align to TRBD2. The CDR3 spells CASSAPSGGAFFSYNEQFF. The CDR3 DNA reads TGTGCCAGCAGTGCGCCTAGCGGGGGGGCCTTTTTTTCCTACAATGAGCAGTTCTTC.